Sequencing of this T cell receptor (beta chain) was carried out in a study of T cell responses to AZD1222 COVID-19 vaccine. The length of the CDR3 is 17 residues. The V gene end was trimmed by 5 bases and the J gene end by 2 bases; junction bases not matched to a gene: 9. CDR1 is SGHVS and CDR2 is FQNEAQ in the germline V gene. Libraries were prepared by immunoSEQ multiplex PCR; TCRdb keeps only in-frame clonotypes and omits some of them. Of 120,000 to 150,000 clones listed, roughly 89% were seen once; the top ten hold approximately 5.7%. This sequence joins TRBV7-8 and TRBJ2-3; 11 nucleotides agree with TRBD2. The TCR originated in an adult in good health. The sequencing here drew on peripheral blood, taken on day 0 of AZD1222 vaccination. The CDR3 DNA is TGTGCCAGCAGCCGAGGACTAGCGGGTTCCTACACAGATACGCAGTATTTT. The encoded protein is CASSRGLAGSYTDTQYF.